This TCR beta chain derives from a study of response to subunit inactivated influenza vaccine. Study-wide results and caveats: T cells newly recruited by each seasonal influenza vaccination are few, the authors suggested.

Per germline, CDR1 DFQATT and CDR2 SNEGSKA (reference sequence). V trimming: 0 bases; J trimming: 5 bases; junction bases outside the gene matches: 5. The CDR3 loop spans 15 amino acids. TCRdb re-called the RT-PCR reads through MiXCR, storing one row per CDR3 protein. The profile covers approximately 530,000 distinct CDR3 sequences, with less than 10% appearing a single time and roughly 13% taken by the ten largest. Regarding this clonotype: What it recognizes is unknown.

Source: PBMCs from blood, taken around 2 years after vaccination. This sequence joins TRBV20-1 and TRBJ2-5; the match to TRBD2 covers 11 bases. This sequence was found in a man aged 50-75 years who received an inactivated influenza vaccine. CDR3 bases: TGCAGTGCTAGAGATGTAGCGGGGGGGATGGAGACCCAGTACTTC. This encodes CSARDVAGGMETQYF.